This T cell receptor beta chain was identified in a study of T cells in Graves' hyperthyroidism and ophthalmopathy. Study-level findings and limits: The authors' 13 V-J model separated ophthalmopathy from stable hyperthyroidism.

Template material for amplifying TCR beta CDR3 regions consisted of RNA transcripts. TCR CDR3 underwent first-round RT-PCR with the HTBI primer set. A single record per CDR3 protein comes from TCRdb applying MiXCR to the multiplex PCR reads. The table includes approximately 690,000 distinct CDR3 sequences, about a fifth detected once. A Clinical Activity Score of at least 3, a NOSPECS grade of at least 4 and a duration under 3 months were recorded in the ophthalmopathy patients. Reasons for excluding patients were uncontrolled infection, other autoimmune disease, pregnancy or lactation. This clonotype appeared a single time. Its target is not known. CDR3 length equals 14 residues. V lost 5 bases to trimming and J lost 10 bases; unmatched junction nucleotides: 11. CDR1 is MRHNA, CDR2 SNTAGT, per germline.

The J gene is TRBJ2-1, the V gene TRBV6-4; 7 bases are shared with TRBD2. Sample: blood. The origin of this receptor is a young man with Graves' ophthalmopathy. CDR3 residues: CASSTGSGTGEQFF. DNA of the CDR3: TGTGCCAGCAGTACGGGGAGCGGGACGGGGGAGCAGTTCTTC.